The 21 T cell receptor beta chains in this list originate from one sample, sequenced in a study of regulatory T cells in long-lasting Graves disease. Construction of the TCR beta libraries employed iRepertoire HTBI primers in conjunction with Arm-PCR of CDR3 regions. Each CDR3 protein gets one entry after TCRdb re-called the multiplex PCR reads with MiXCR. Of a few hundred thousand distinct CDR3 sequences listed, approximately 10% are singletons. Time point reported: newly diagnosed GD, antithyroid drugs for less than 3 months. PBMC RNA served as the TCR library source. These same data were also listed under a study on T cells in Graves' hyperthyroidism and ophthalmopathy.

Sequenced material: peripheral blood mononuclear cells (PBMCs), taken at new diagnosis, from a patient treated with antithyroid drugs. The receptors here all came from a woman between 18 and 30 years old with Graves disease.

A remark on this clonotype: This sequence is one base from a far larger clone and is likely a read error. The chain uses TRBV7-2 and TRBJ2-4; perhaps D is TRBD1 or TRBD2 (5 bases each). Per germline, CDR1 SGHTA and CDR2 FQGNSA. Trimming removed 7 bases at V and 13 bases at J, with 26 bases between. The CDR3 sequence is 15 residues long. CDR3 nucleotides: TGTGCCAGCATGCCGGGGCTCGTTAAGGTGAATGAGCAGTACTTC. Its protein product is CASMPGLVKVNEQYF.

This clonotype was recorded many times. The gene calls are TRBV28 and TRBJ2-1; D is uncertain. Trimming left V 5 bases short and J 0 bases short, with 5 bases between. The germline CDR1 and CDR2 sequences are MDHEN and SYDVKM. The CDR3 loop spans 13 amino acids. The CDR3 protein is CASSKSSYNEQFF. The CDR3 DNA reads TGTGCCAGCAGTAAGAGCTCCTACAATGAGCAGTTCTTC.

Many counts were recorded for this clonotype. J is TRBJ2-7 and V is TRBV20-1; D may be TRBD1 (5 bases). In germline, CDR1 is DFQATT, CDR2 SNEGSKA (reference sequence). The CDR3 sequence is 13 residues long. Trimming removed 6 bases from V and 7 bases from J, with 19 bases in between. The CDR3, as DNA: TGCAGTGCAAGAAACACCAGGGATCTTGAGCAGTACTTC. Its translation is CSARNTRDLEQYF.

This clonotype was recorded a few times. CDR3: CASSFAPADEQFF. CDR3 in DNA: TGTGCCAGCAGTTTTGCTCCGGCGGATGAGCAGTTCTTC. J is TRBJ2-1 and V is TRBV12-3 or TRBV12-4; D not resolved. The CDR3 spans 13 residues. Trimming removed 3 bases from V and 8 bases from J, with 11 bases in between.

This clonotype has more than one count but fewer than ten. The CDR3 loop is CASSPGLAGETDTQYF. CDR3 bases: TGCGCCAGCAGCCCGGGTTTAGCGGGAGAGACAGATACGCAGTATTTT. The chain couples TRBV5-1 to TRBJ2-3; 9 nucleotides match TRBD2. Germline V gene data show CDR1 as SGHRS and CDR2 as YFSETQ. The V and J ends lost 4 bases and 3 bases, in that order; junction bases with no gene match: 9. The CDR3 is 16 amino acids.

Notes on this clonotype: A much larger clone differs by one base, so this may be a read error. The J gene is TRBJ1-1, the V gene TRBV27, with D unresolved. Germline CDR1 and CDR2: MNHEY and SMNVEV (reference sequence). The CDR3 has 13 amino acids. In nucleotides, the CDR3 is TGTGCCAGCAGTTTTACGGAAAACACTGAAGCTTCCTTT. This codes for CASSFTENTEASF.

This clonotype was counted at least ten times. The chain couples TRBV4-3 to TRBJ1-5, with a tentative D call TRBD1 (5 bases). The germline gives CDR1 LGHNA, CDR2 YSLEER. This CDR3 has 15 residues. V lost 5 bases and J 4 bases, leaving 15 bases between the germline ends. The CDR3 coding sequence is TGCGCCAGCAGCGAGGGGTTTTTGGCGAATCAGCCCCAGCATTTT. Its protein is CASSEGFLANQPQHF.

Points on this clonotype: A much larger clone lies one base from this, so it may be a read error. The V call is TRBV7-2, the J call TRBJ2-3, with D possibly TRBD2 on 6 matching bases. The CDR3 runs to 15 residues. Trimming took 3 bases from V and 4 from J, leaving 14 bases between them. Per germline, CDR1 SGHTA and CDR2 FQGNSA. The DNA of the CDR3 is TGTGCCAGCAGCTTCCCCGGGAGAATCCCAGATACGCAGTATTTT. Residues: CASSFPGRIPDTQYF.

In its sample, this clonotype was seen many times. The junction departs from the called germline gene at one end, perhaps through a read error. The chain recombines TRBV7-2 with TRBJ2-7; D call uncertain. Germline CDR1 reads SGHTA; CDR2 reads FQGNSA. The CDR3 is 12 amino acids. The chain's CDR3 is CASSLVGNEQCF. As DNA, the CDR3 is TGTGCCAGCAGCTTAGTTGGGAACGAGCAGTGCTTC.

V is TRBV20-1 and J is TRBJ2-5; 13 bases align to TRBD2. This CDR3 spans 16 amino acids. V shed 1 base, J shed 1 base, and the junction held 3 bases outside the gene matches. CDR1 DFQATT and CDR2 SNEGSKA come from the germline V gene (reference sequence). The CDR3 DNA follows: TGCAGTGCTAGAGGGGGACTAGCGGGGTTCCAAGAGACCCAGTACTTC. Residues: CSARGGLAGFQETQYF.

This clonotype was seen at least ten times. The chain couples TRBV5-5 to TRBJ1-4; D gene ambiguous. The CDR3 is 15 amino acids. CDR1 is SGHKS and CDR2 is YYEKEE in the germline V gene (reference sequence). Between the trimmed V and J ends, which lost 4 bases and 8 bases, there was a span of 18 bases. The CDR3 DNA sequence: TGTGCCAGCAGCAGACCGGGTTCCTCCCGGGAAAAACTGTTTTTT. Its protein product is CASSRPGSSREKLFF.

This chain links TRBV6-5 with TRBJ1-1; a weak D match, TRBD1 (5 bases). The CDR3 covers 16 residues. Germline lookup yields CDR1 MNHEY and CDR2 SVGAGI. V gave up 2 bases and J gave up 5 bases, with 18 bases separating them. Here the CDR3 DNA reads TGTGCCAGCAGTTACCCTCTAGACAAGGGGTGGACTGAAGCTTTCTTT. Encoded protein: CASSYPLDKGWTEAFF.

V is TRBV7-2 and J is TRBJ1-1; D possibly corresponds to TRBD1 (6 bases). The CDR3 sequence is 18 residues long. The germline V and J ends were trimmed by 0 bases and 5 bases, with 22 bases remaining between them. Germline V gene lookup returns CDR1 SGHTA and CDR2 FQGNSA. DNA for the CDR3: TGTGCCAGCAGCTTAGCTTCGGGGGGCAGAGGTAGCAGGACTGAAGCTTTCTTT. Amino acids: CASSLASGGRGSRTEAFF.

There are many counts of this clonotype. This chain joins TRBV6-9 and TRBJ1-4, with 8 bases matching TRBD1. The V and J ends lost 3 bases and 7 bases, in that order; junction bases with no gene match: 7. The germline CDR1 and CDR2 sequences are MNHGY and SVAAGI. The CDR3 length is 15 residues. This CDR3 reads CASSYGQGLGEKLFF. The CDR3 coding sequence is TGTGCCAGCAGTTACGGACAGGGTTTAGGTGAAAAACTGTTTTTT.

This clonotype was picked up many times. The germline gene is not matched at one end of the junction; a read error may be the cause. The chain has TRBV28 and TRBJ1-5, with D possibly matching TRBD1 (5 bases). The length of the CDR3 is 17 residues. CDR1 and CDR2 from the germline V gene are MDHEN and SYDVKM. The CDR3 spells CASRSTSWEGRNQPQHF. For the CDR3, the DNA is TGTGCCAGCAGGTCGACCTCCTGGGAGGGGCGCAACCAGCCCCAGCATTTT.

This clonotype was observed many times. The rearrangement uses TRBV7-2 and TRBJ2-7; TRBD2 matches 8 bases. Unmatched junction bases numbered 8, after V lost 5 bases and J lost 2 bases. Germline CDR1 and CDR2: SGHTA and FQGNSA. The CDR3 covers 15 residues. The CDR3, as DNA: TGTGCCAGCAGCCCGGCGGGGGGCCTTACCTACGAGCAGTACTTC. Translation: CASSPAGGLTYEQYF.

CDR3 DNA sequence: TGTGCCAGCAGTTCCCGACTAGCGGGGTTCGTTGAAGATACGCAGTATTTT. It yields the protein CASSSRLAGFVEDTQYF. The chain employs TRBV27 and TRBJ2-3, with 11 bases identical to TRBD2. V lost 4 bases and J lost 5; bases outside the gene matches: 11. Germline CDR1 MNHEY, CDR2 SMNVEV (reference sequence). The CDR3 contains 17 residues.

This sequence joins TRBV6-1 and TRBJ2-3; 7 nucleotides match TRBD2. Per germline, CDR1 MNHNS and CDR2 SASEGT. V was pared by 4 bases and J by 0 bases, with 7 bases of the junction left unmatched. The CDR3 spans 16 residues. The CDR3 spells CASSGPSGPSTDTQYF. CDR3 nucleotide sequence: TGTGCCAGCAGTGGACCTAGCGGACCCAGCACAGATACGCAGTATTTT.

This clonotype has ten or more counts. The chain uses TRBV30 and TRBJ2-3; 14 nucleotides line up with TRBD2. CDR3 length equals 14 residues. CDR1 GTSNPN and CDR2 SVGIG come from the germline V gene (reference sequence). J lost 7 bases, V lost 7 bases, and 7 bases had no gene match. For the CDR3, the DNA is TGTGCCTACGGGACTAGCGGGAGTAGCTATACGCAGTATTTT. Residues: CAYGTSGSSYTQYF.

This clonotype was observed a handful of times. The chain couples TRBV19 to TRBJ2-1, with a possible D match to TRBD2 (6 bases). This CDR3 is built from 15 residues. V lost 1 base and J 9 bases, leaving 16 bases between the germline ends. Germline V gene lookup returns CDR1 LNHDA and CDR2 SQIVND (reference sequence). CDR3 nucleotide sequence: TGTGCCAGTAGTATAGCATTGGGGGGATTCGGTGAGCAGTTCTTC. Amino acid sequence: CASSIALGGFGEQFF. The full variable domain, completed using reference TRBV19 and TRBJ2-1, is DGGITQSPKYLFRKEGQNVTLSCEQNLNHDAMYWYRQDPGQGLRLIYYSQIVNDFQKGDIAEGYSVSREKKESFPLTVTSAQKNPTAFYLCASSIALGGFGEQFFGPGTRLTVL.

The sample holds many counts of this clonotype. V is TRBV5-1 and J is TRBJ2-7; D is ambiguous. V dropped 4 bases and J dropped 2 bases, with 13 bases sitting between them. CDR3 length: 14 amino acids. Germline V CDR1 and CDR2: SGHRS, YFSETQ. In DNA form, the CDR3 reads TGCGCCAGCAGCGGCCGGACCCCACCCTACGAGCAGTACTTC. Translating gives CASSGRTPPYEQYF.